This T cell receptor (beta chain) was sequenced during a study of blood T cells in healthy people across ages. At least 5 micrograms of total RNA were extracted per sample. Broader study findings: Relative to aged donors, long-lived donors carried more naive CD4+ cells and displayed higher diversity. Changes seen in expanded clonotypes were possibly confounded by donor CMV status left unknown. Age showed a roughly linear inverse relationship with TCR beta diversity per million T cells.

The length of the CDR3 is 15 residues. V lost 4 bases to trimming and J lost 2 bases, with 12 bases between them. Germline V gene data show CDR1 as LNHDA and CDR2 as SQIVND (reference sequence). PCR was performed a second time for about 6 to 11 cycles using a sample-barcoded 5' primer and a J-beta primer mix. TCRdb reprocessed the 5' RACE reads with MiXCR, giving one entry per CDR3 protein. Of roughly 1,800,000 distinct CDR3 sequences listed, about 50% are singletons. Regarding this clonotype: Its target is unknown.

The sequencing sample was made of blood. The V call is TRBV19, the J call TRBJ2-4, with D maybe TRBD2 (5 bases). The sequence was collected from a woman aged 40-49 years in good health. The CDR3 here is CASSTSSGPKNIQYF. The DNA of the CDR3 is TGTGCCAGTAGTACGTCGAGCGGACCCAAAAACATTCAGTACTTC.